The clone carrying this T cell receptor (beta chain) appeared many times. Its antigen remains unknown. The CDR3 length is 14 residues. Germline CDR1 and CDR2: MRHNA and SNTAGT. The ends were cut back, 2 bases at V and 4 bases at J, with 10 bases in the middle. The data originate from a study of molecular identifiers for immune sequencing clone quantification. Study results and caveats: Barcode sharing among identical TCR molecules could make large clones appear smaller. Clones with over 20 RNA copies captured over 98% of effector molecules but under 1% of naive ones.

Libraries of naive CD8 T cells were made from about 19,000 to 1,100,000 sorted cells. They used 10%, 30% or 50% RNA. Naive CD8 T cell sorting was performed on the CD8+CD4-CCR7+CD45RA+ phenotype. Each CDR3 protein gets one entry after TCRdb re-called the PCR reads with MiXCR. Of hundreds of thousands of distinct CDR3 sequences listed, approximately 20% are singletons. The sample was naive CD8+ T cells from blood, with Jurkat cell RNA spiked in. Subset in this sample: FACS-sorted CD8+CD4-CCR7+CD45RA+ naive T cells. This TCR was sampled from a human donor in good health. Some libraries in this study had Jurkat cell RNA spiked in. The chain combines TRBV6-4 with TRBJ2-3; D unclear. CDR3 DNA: TGTGCCAGCAGTGACCTCCTACACCCAGATACGCAGTATTTT. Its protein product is CASSDLLHPDTQYF.